A single sample gave rise to the 9 T cell receptor beta chains below, sequenced in a study of blood T cell repertoires in COVID-19. Sequencing was performed with immunoSEQ multiplex PCR; in TCRdb, only in-frame clones are kept and a portion is missing. The sample lists 130,000 or so clones, approximately 84% occurring once. The source material was PBMCs or T cells enriched from blood (not recorded which). These receptors originate from a woman aged 50 to 60 with acute COVID-19.

The chain carries TRBV30 and TRBJ1-5, with D uncertain. Germline V gene lookup returns CDR1 GTSNPN and CDR2 SVGIG (reference sequence). The V and J ends lost 7 bases and 2 bases respectively, with 9 bases between them. The CDR3 has 12 residues. Here the CDR3 reads CASSGGNQPQHF. As DNA, the CDR3 is TGTGCCTCTTCGGGTGGCAATCAGCCCCAGCATTTT.

The chain carries TRBV2 and TRBJ2-2; D perhaps matches TRBD1 (6 bases). Germline lookup yields CDR1 SNHLY and CDR2 FYNNEI. The CDR3 totals 13 residues. V shed 7 bases and J shed 7 bases, with 13 bases lying between them. Written as DNA, the CDR3 is TGTGCCAGCATCAGAACAGGGATCGGGGAGCTGTTTTTT. Amino acids: CASIRTGIGELFF.

The rearrangement joins TRBV6-5 to TRBJ2-7, with TRBD2 as a possible D gene (6 bases). The CDR3 has 15 residues. Germline assignment: CDR1 MNHEY and CDR2 SVGAGI. V was clipped by 6 bases and J by 7 bases, with 22 bases between them. CDR3 bases: TGTGCCAGCAGGAATCCTAGCGACCGGACTCGAGAGCAGTACTTC. Residues: CASRNPSDRTREQYF.

CDR3 amino acids: CASSPTSGRPEYQETQYF. CDR3 DNA sequence: TGTGCCAGCAGCCCTACTAGCGGGAGACCTGAATACCAAGAGACCCAGTACTTC. V and J are TRBV6-2 or TRBV6-3 and TRBJ2-5; 11 nucleotides match TRBD2. The CDR3 spans 18 residues. V lost 6 bases and J lost 0; bases outside the gene matches: 12. Germline V gives CDR1 MNHEY, CDR2 SVGEGT.

The J gene is TRBJ2-7, the V gene TRBV7-8; 8 bases match TRBD1. The J segment lost 5 bases and the V segment lost 2 bases, leaving 11 bases of the junction unmatched. In germline, CDR1 is SGHVS, CDR2 FQNEAQ. CDR3 size: 16 residues. The CDR3 nucleotides read TGTGCCAGCAGCTTAATGGATCCCGGGACAGGTAACGAGCAGTACTTC. It yields the protein CASSLMDPGTGNEQYF.

The chain has TRBV5-1 and TRBJ2-7; 12 bases are shared with TRBD2. Germline CDR1 and CDR2: SGHRS and YFSETQ. The CDR3 extends over 18 amino acids. Trimming removed 0 bases from V and 3 bases from J; junction bases left unmatched: 10. The CDR3 nucleotides read TGCGCCAGCAGCTTGGTCCCTAGCGGGAGGGCCGGGGTCTACGAGCAGTACTTC. Translated: CASSLVPSGRAGVYEQYF.

In DNA, the CDR3 is TGTGCCAGCAGTGGCCGGACAGCCGGGGAGACCCAGTACTTC. Protein: CASSGRTAGETQYF. The chain has TRBV2 and TRBJ2-5; perhaps TRBD1 as D (6 bases). Germline V gene data show CDR1 as SNHLY and CDR2 as FYNNEI. V lost 4 bases and J lost 5, with 14 bases in between. The CDR3 length is 14 residues.

The rearrangement joins TRBV28 to TRBJ2-3; 15 bases agree with TRBD2. This CDR3 region has 18 residues. The J segment lost 6 bases and the V segment lost 3 bases, leaving 10 bases of the junction unmatched. Germline V gene sequence: CDR1 MDHEN, CDR2 SYDVKM. CDR3 protein: CASSFHLGLAGGMDTQYF. CDR3 DNA: TGTGCCAGCAGTTTCCACCTCGGACTAGCGGGAGGGATGGATACGCAGTATTTT. The full variable domain, with the rest looked up from reference TRBV28 and TRBJ2-3, is DVKVTQSSRYLVKRTGEKVFLECVQDMDHENMFWYRQDPGLGLRLIYFSYDVKMKEKGDIPEGYSVSREKKERFSLILESASTNQTSMYLCASSFHLGLAGGMDTQYFGPGTRLTVL.

The chain joins TRBV19 to TRBJ1-5; TRBD1 matches 7 bases. With 5 bases clipped from V and 3 bases from J, the junction kept 4 bases outside the gene matches. CDR3 length equals 14 residues. Germline-derived CDR1 and CDR2 are LNHDA and SQIVND (reference sequence). This CDR3 is CASSEGAFNQPQHF. For the CDR3, the DNA is TGTGCCAGTAGTGAGGGGGCTTTCAATCAGCCCCAGCATTTT.